Below, 14 T cell receptor beta chains from the same sample are listed, as sequenced in a study of CXCR3-negative and CXCR3-positive naive CD8 T cells. Findings and caveats of the study: CXCR3-positive naive cells had TRB CDR3s that were more hydrophobic than CXCR3-negative naive cells had.

Via 5' RACE with UMI labels, TRB cDNA libraries were prepared. TCRdb reprocessed the 5' RACE reads, keeping one entry per CDR3 protein, no DNA. The sample has about 98,000 distinct CDR3 sequences. Their recognized antigens are unknown. Sequenced sample: naive CXCR3+ CD8+ T cells from blood. Documented subset: CD45RO-CCR7+CD27+CD95- naive CD8+ T cells expressing CXCR3 (TNR3+). These receptors all stem from a human donor in good health. Some clones in this sample may be carry-over from other donors' samples.

V and J are TRBV3-1 and TRBJ2-7; TCRdb lists TRBD1, though no DNA is available to test this call. The CDR3 length is 12 residues. In germline, CDR1 is LGHDT, CDR2 YNNKEL (reference sequence). CDR3 amino acids: CASSPDRYEQYF.

This sequence joins TRBV3-1 and TRBJ2-7; TCRdb selects TRBD2, and the lack of DNA leaves this call unchecked. CDR3 size: 17 residues. Germline V gene lookup returns CDR1 LGHDT and CDR2 YNNKEL (reference sequence). CDR3 sequence reads: CASSQDGRGPSSYEQYF.

J is TRBJ2-7 and V is TRBV20-1; the D call from TCRdb, TRBD1, cannot be confirmed without DNA. Germline-derived CDR1 and CDR2 are DFQATT and SNEGSKA (reference sequence). This CDR3 spans 12 amino acids. This chain's CDR3 is CSVEWGIYEQYF.

The CDR3 spells CASSLGGTELFF. The V gene is TRBV7-7, the J gene TRBJ2-2. The CDR3 loop spans 12 amino acids. The germline V gene has CDR1 SSHAT and CDR2 FNYEAQ (reference sequence).

This chain links TRBV27 with TRBJ2-7; TCRdb's D call of TRBD1 is untestable without DNA. The CDR3 runs 14 residues. Germline-derived CDR1 and CDR2 are MNHEY and SMNVEV (reference sequence). The CDR3 loop is CASSLGQMGYEQYF.

This chain joins TRBV12-3 or TRBV12-4 and TRBJ2-1; TCRdb returns TRBD2, unconfirmable since there is no DNA. The CDR3 sequence is 16 residues long. The CDR3 is CAITGGSPRPYNEQFF.

This chain connects TRBV27 to TRBJ2-1. The germline CDR1 and CDR2 sequences are MNHEY and SMNVEV (reference sequence). The CDR3 covers 15 residues. The CDR3 is CASSPNRVSYNEQFF.

The rearrangement joins TRBV29-1 to TRBJ1-1. CDR3 length: 13 residues. The germline V gene encodes CDR1 SQVTM and CDR2 ANQGSEA. CDR3 residues: CSVVDTLNTEAFF.

This chain connects TRBV7-2 to TRBJ2-5; the D gene TCRdb calls, TRBD1, cannot be checked with no DNA. The CDR3 runs to 14 residues. Germline assignment: CDR1 SGHTA and CDR2 FQGNSA. The CDR3 sequence: CASSSVGTWETQYF.

The chain links TRBV20-1 to TRBJ2-1; the D call of TRBD2 rests on TCRdb alone, since no DNA is present to check it. The CDR3 totals 15 residues. Germline values: CDR1 DFQATT, CDR2 SNEGSKA (reference sequence). This chain's CDR3 is CSARGHSGTYNEQFF.

The chain employs TRBV16 and TRBJ2-5. The CDR3 contains 13 residues. The germline V gene encodes CDR1 KGHSY and CDR2 FQNENV. The CDR3 is CASSPHPQETQYF.

V usage is TRBV12-3 or TRBV12-4 and J usage is TRBJ2-4; TCRdb's D call, TRBD1, is unchecked because there is no DNA. This CDR3 has 13 amino acids. The CDR3 here is CASSPTGSNIQYF.

J is TRBJ1-6 and V is TRBV2. The CDR3 contains 11 residues. Germline lookup yields CDR1 SNHLY and CDR2 FYNNEI. CDR3: CASSEAQDLHF.

The genes are TRBV4-3 and TRBJ1-6; with no DNA, the TCRdb D assignment of TRBD1 cannot be verified. Germline V gene sequence: CDR1 LGHNA, CDR2 YSLEER. The CDR3 runs 14 residues. The CDR3 spells CASSYRGRNSPLHF.